This T cell receptor beta chain was found in a study of CD8+CD57+ T cells in acquired aplastic anemia. Overall study findings and caveats: Some 28 sequences, all CD8+ CDR3, were shared between patients and controls.

Details on this clonotype: Its target is unknown.

It was patients with CD8+CD57+ cell expansion by flow cytometry who were chosen for sequencing. Each patient carried a diagnosis of severe acquired aplastic anemia. TCR beta VDJ and CDR3 profiling used genomic DNA as template. From the reads, TCRdb called clonotypes with MiXCR, one entry per CDR3 protein. This repertoire shows approximately 260,000 distinct CDR3 sequences, 82% found once; its top ten account for 40% to 50%. The CDR3 is 13 amino acids. V dropped 5 bases and J dropped 8 bases, with 15 bases sitting between them. Per the germline V gene, CDR1 is SGHNT and CDR2 is YENEEA. The chain combines TRBV11-3 with TRBJ2-5; the D gene is possibly TRBD1 (6 bases). Material: sorted CD4+, CD8+, or CD8+CD57+ T cells (not recorded which) from PBMCs. The clonotype originates from a human donor with aplastic anemia. The CDR3 DNA reads as TGTGCCAGCAGCCTAGTTACACAGGGAACCCAGTACTTC. Its protein product is CASSLVTQGTQYF.